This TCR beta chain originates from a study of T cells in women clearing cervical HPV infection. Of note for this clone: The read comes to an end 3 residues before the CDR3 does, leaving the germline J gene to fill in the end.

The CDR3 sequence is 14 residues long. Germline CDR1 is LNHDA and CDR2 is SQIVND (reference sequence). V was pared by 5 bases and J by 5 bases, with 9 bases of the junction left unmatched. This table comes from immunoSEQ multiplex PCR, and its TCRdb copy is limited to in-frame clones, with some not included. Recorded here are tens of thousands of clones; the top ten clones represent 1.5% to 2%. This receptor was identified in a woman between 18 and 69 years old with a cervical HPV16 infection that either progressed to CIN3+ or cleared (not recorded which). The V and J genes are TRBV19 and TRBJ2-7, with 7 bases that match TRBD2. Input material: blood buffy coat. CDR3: CASSLSRESDEQYF. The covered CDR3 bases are TGTGCCAGTAGTCTGTCGCGGGAGTCCGACGAG.